A selection of T cell receptor beta chains follows, all from one sample in a study of T cell repertoires in cytomegalovirus infection. Using its own MiXCR run on the reads, TCRdb lists one record per CDR3 protein. The sample carries roughly 200,000 distinct CDR3 sequences, 9.5% recorded once. The source material was PBMCs. The origin of the receptors is a human donor in good health (CMV status not recorded). Some clones in this sample may be carry-over from other donors' samples. Both conserved end residues are part of each CDR3. The D gene is left open where the match is weak. Clone size, where shown, is once, few, many, or a class for clones that have expanded.

few,-,TRBV19,TRBJ2-3,TGTGCCAGTAGTAAGACTAGTTCAACAGATACGCAGTATTTT,CASSKTSSTDTQYF
-,-,TRBV14,TRBJ2-5,TGTGCCAGCAGCCAAGTTCGCGAGACCCAGTACTTC,CASSQVRETQYF
many,TRBD1,TRBV6-5,TRBJ1-1,TGTGCCAGCAGTACTCGACAGGGATGGAGCACTGAAGCTTTCTTT,CASSTRQGWSTEAFF
many,TRBD2,TRBV4-3,TRBJ2-1,TGCGCCAGCAGCCAAGAAGCTCGCGCGGGAGGTGGGAATGAGCAGTTCTTC,CASSQEARAGGGNEQFF
few,-,TRBV5-6,TRBJ1-1,TGTGCCAGCAGCAGGTACACTGAAGCTTTCTTT,CASSRYTEAFF
-,-,TRBV29-1,TRBJ2-5,TGCAGCGTTATAGGACCCCTGGGGGAGACCCAGTACTTC,CSVIGPLGETQYF
many,-,TRBV7-2,TRBJ1-5,TGTGCCAGCACTCCGGGAGGTAGCAATCAGCCCCAGCATTTT,CASTPGGSNQPQHF
-,TRBD2,TRBV4-3,TRBJ2-1,TGCGCCAGCAGCCAGGGACTAGCGGGGGGTTCCAATGAGCAGTTCTTC,CASSQGLAGGSNEQFF
many,-,TRBV28,TRBJ2-6,TGTGCCAGCAGTCGAACAGGGTCCGGGGCCAACGTCCTGACTTTC,CASSRTGSGANVLTF
-,TRBD2,TRBV7-2,TRBJ2-7,TGTGCCAGCTTATTTAGGACTAGCGGGAAGGGGCAGTACTTC,CASLFRTSGKGQYF
many,TRBD2,TRBV7-2,TRBJ2-1,TGTGCCAGCAGCTTCACAGCGGGAGCAGGTTTCGGTGAGCAGTTCTTC,CASSFTAGAGFGEQFF
many,TRBD1,TRBV29-1,TRBJ2-1,TGCAGCGTTGACGTACAGGGGCCTTACAATGAGCAGTTCTTC,CSVDVQGPYNEQFF
-,-,TRBV2,TRBJ2-2,TGTGCCAGCAAAATTGACACCGGGGAGCTGTTTTTT,CASKIDTGELFF
many,TRBD1,TRBV10-3,TRBJ2-5,TGTGCCATCAGTGAGTCAGGGGGACAGCAAGAGACCCAGTACTTC,CAISESGGQQETQYF
-,-,TRBV24-1,TRBJ2-5,TGTGCCACCAGTGATCCCTATGGATGGCAAGAGACCCAGTACTTC,CATSDPYGWQETQYF
many,TRBD1,TRBV6-2/TRBV6-3,TRBJ1-4,TGTGCCAGCAGCGGACAGGTGCTTGATGAAAAACTGTTTTTT,CASSGQVLDEKLFF
-,TRBD2,TRBV5-4,TRBJ2-3,TGTGCCAGCAGCTTCCCTAGCGGTGACACAGATACGCAGTATTTT,CASSFPSGDTDTQYF
few,TRBD2,TRBV6-5,TRBJ2-7,TGTGCCAGCACCCCGGGACTAGCGGGAGGGGGCGAGCAGTACTTC,CASTPGLAGGGEQYF
many,-,TRBV20-1,TRBJ1-5,TGCAGTGTTCCCCTCATGCGGGGTCCCAGTCAGCCCCAGCATTTT,CSVPLMRGPSQPQHF
few,-,TRBV6-2/TRBV6-3,TRBJ2-6,TGTGCCAGCAGGGACTGGGGCTCTGGGGCCAACGTCCTGACTTTC,CASRDWGSGANVLTF
-,-,TRBV7-2,TRBJ1-6,TGTGCCAGCAGCTTACCGGGACGACCCCTCCACTGG,CASSLPGRPLHW
many,TRBD1,TRBV28,TRBJ1-2,TGTGCCAGCAGTGGATTACGGGACAGGGACGGCGATGGCTACACCTTC,CASSGLRDRDGDGYTF
many,-,TRBV18,TRBJ1-1,TGTGCCAGCTCACCAATTCGAGCGACTGAAGCTTTCTTT,CASSPIRATEAFF
-,-,TRBV7-9,TRBJ1-3,TGTGCCAGCAGCTTAGCACAGATAAACTCTGGAAACACCATATATTTT,CASSLAQINSGNTIYF